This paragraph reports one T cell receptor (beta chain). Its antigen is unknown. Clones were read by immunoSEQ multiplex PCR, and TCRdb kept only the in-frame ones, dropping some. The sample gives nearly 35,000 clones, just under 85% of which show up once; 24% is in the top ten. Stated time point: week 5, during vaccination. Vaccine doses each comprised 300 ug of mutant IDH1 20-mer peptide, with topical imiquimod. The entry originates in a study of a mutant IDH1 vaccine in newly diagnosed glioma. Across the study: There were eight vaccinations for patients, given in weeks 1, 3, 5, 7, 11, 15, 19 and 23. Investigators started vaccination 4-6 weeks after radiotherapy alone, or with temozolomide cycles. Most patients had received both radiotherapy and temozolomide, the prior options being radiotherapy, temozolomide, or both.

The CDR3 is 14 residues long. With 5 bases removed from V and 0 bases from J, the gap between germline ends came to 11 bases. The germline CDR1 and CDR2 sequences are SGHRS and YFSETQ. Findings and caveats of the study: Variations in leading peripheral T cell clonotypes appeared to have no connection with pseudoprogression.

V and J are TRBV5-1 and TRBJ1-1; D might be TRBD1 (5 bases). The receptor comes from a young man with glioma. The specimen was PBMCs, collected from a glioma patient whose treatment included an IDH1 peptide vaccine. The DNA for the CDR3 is TGCGCCAGCAGTTATGACAGCATGAACACTGAAGCTTTCTTT. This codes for CASSYDSMNTEAFF.